The entry below describes one TCR beta chain. The data were taken from a study of PD-L1 blockade in urothelial cancer. Synthetic TCR analog templates were added to each PCR reaction. Libraries were prepared by immunoSEQ multiplex PCR; TCRdb keeps only in-frame clonotypes and omits some of them. The sample lists 95,000 to 100,000 clones; around 90% were seen once. From germline, CDR1 is SQVTM and CDR2 ANQGSEA. This CDR3 has 13 amino acids. The V and J ends lost 3 bases and 2 bases respectively, with 10 bases between them. Time point indicated: pretreatment peripheral blood. Patients were living with locally advanced or metastatic urothelial carcinoma. Sample contribution per patient ranged from 1 to 8, covering pretreatment and on-treatment.

Sample: PBMCs, taken around atezolizumab (anti-PD-L1) treatment. The chain couples TRBV29-1 to TRBJ1-1; possible D gene TRBD1, 5 bases. The receptor was isolated from a man aged 55 to 70 with urothelial cancer. CDR3 coding DNA: TGCAGCGTTGACCCTAGGGGCAACACTGAAGCTTTCTTT. Encoded protein: CSVDPRGNTEAFF.